The sequence of this T cell receptor beta chain was determined in a study of cytomegalovirus exposure and HLA in healthy donors. Regarding the study as a whole: TCR beta chains numbering more than 150 were designated cytomegalovirus-associated. In a later analysis, HLA-associated TCR beta chains were more clonally expanded than equally common others.

Note on this clone: Its antigen remains unknown.

Primers for the PCR totalled 60 Vbeta and 13 Jbeta. Here immunoSEQ multiplex PCR was the method, and the copy in TCRdb shows in-frame clones only, minus some. The sample lists roughly 120,000 clones, over 75% occurring once. J gave up 4 bases and V 0 bases, and 7 bases lay outside the gene matches. CDR3 size: 17 residues. Germline V gene sequence: CDR1 SEHNR, CDR2 FQNEAQ (reference sequence). Sample: PBMCs. The V gene is TRBV7-9, the J gene TRBJ2-2, with 8 positions matching TRBD1. The clonotype originates from a man aged 25-45 years in good health and CMV-seronegative. The CDR3 is CASSLAGRGLSTGELFF. The CDR3 DNA reads TGTGCCAGCAGCTTAGCGGGCAGGGGGCTTAGCACCGGGGAGCTGTTTTTT.